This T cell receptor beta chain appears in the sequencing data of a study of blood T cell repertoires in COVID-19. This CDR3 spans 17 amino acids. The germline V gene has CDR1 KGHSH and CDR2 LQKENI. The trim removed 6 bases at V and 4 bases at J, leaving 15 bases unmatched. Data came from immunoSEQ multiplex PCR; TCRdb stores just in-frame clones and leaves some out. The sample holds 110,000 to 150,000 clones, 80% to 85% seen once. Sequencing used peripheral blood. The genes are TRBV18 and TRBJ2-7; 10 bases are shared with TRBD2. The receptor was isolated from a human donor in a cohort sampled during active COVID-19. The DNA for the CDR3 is TGTGCCAGCTCCCCCCGGGCTAGCGGGAGAGGGCCATACGAGCAGTACTTC. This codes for CASSPRASGRGPYEQYF.